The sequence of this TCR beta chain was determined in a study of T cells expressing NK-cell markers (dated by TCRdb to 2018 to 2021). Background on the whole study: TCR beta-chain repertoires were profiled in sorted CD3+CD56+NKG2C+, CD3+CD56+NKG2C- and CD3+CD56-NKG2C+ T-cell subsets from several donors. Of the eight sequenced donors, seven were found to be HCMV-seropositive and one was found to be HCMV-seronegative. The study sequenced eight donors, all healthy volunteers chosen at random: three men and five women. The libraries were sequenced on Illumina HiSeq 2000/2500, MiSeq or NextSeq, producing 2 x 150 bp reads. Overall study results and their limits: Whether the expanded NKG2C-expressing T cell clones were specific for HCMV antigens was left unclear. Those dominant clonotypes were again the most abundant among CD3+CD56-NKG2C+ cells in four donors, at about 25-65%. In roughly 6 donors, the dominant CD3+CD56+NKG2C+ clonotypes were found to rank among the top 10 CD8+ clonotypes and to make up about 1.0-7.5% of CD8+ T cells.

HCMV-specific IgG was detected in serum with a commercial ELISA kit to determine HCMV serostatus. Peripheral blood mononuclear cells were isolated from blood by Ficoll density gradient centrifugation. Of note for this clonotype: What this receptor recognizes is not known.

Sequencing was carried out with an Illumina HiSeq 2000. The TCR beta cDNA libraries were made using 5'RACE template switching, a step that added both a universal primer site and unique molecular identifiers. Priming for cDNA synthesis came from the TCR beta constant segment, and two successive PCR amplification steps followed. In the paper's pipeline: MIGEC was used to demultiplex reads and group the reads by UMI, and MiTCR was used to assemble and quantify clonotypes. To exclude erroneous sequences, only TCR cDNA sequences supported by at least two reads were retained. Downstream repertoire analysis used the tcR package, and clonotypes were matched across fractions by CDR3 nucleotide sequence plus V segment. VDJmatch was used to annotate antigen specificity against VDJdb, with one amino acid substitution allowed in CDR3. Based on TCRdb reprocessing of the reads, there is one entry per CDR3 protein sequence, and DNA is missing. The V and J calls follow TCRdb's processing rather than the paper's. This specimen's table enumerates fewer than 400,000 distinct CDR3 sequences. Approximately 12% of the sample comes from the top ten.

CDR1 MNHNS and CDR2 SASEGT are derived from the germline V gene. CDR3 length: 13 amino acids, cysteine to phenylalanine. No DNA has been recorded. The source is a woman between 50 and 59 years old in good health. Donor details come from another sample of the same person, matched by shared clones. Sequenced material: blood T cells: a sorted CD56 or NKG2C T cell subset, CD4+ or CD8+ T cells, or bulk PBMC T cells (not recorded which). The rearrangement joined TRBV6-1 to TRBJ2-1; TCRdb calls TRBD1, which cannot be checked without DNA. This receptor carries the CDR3 CASPGVNYNEQFF.